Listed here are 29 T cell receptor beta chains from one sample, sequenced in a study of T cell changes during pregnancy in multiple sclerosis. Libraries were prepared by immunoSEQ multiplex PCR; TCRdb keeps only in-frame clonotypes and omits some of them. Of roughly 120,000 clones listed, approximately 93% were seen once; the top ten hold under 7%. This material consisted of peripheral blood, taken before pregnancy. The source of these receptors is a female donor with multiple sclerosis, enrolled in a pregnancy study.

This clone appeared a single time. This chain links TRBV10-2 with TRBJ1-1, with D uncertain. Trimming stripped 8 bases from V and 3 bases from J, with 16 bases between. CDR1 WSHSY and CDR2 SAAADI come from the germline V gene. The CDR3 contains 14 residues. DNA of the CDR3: TGCGCCAGCCGGAGCGGGGATGAAGACACTGAAGCTTTCTTT. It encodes CASRSGDEDTEAFF.

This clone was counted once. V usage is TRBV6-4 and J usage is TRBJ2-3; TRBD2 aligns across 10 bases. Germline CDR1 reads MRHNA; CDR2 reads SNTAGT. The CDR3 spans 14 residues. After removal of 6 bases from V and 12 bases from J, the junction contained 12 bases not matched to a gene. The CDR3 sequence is CASSMEASGSFQYF. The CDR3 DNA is TGTGCCAGCAGCATGGAAGCTAGCGGGAGTTTTCAGTATTTT.

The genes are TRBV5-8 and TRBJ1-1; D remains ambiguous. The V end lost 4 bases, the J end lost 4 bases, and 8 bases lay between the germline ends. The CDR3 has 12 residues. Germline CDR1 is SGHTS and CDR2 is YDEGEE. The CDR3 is CASSRVATEAFF. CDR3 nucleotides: TGTGCCAGCAGCCGGGTGGCCACTGAAGCTTTCTTT.

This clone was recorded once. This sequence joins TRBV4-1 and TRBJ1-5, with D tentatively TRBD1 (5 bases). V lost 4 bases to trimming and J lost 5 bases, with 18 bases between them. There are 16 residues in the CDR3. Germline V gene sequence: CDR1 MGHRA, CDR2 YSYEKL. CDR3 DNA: TGCGCCAGCAGCCCTATGGACATTAGAAACCATCAGCCCCAGCATTTT. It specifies CASSPMDIRNHQPQHF.

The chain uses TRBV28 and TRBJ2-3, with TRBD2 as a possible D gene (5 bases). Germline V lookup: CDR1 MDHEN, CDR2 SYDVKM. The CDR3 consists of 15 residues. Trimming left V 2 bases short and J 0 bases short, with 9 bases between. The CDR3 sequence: CASSLPSLSTDTQYF. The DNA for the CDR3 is TGTGCCAGCAGTTTACCTAGCCTGAGCACAGATACGCAGTATTTT.

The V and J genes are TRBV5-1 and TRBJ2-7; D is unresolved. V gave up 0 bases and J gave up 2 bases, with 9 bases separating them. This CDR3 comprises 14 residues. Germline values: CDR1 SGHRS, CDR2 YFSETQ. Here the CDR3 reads CASSLVGDPYEQYF. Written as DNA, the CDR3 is TGCGCCAGCAGCTTGGTTGGAGATCCCTACGAGCAGTACTTC.

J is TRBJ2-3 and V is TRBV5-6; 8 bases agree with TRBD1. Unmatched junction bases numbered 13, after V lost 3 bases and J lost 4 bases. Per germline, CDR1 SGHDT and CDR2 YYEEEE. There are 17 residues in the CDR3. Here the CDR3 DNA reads TGTGCCAGCAGCTGGAGGGACAGGTTTTCGGGGGCAGATACGCAGTATTTT. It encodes CASSWRDRFSGADTQYF. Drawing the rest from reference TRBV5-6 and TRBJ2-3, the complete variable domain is DAGVTQSPTHLIKTRGQQVTLRCSPKSGHDTVSWYQQALGQGPQFIFQYYEEEERQRGNFPDRFSGHQFPNYSSELNVNALLLGDSALYLCASSWRDRFSGADTQYFGPGTRLTVL.

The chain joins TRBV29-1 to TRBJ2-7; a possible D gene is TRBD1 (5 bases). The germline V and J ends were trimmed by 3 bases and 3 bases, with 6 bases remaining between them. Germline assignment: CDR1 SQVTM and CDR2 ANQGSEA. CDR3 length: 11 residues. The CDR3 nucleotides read TGCAGCGTTGACCAGGGCTACGAGCAGTACTTC. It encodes CSVDQGYEQYF.

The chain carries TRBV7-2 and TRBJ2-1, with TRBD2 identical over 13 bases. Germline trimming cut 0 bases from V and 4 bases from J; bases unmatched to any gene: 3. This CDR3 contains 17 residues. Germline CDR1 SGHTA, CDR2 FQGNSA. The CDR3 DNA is TGTGCCAGCAGCTTAGCCTCGACTAGCGGGGGGTACAATGAGCAGTTCTTC. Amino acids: CASSLASTSGGYNEQFF.

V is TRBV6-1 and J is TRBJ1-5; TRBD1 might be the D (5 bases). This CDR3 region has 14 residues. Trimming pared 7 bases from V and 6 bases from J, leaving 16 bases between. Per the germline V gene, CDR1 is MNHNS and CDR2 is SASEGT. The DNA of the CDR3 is TGTGCCAGCATGGGGGGTACTGGTATTCAGCCCCAGCATTTT. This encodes CASMGGTGIQPQHF.

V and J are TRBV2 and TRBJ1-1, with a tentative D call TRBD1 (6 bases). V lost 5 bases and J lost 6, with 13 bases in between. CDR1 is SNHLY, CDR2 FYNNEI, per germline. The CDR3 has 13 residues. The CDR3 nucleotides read TGTGCCAGCAGTTCCAGGGGAAAGGCTGAAGCTTTCTTT. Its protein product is CASSSRGKAEAFF. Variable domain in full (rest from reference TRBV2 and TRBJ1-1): EPEVTQTPSHQVTQMGQEVILRCVPISNHLYFYWYRQILGQKVEFLVSFYNNEISEKSEIFDDQFSVERPDGSNFTLKIRSTKLEDSAMYFCASSSRGKAEAFFGQGTRLTVV.

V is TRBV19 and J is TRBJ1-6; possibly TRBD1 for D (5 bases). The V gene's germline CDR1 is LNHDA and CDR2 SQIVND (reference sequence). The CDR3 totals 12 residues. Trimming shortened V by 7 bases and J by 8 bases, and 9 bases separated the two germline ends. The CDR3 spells CASTKGYSPLHF. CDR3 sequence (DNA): TGTGCCAGTACGAAGGGGTATTCACCCCTCCACTTT.

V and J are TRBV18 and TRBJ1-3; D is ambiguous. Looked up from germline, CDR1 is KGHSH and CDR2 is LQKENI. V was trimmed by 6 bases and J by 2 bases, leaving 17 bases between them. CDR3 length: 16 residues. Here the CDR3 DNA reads TGTGCCAGCTCGCCGTTTAGAGTGGGCACTGGAAACACCATATATTTT. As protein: CASSPFRVGTGNTIYF. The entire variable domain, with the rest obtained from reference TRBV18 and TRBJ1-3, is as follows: NAGVMQNPRHLVRRRGQEARLRCSPMKGHSHVYWYRQLPEEGLKFMVYLQKENIIDESGMPKERFSAEFPKEGPSILRIQQVVRGDSAAYFCASSPFRVGTGNTIYFGEGSWLTVV.

The chain's CDR3 is CASRGLFAYEQYF. CDR3 nucleotide sequence: TGTGCCAGCAGAGGACTTTTTGCCTACGAGCAGTACTTC. The chain has TRBV27 and TRBJ2-7, with D maybe TRBD2 (5 bases). V lost 6 bases and J 2 bases, leaving 11 bases between the germline ends. This CDR3 is built from 13 residues. Germline CDR1 reads MNHEY; CDR2 reads SMNVEV (reference sequence).

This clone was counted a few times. The CDR3 DNA reads TGTGCCAGCTCCAGTCAGCCCCAGCATTTT. It specifies CASSSQPQHF. The chain joins TRBV28 to TRBJ1-5; D remains ambiguous. Between the trimmed V and J ends, which lost 8 bases and 6 bases, there was a span of 5 bases. The germline CDR1 and CDR2 sequences are MDHEN and SYDVKM. The CDR3 is 10 amino acids.

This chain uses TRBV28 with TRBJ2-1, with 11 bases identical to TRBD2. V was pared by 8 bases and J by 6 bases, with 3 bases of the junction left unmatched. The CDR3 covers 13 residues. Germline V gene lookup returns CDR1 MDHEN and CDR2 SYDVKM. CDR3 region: CASGTSGFNEQFF. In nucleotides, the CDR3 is TGTGCCAGCGGGACTAGCGGATTCAATGAGCAGTTCTTC.

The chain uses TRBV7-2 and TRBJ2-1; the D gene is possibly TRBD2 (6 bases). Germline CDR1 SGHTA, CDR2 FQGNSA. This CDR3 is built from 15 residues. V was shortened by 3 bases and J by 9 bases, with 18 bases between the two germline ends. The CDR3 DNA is TGTGCCAGCAGCTTTTCTAGCGTGGTTACGGGTGAGCAGTTCTTC. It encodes CASSFSSVVTGEQFF.

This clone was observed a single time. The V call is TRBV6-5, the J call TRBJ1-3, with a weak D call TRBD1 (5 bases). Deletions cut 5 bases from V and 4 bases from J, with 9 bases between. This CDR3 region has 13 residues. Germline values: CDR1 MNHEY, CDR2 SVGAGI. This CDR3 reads CASSRGWGNTIYF. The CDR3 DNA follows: TGTGCCAGCAGTAGGGGATGGGGAAACACCATATATTTT.

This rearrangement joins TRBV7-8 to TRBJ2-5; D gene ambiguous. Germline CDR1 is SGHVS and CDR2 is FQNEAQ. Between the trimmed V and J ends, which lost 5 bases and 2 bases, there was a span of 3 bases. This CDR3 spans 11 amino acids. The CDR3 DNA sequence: TGTGCCAGCAGCCGTCAAGAGACCCAGTACTTC. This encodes CASSRQETQYF. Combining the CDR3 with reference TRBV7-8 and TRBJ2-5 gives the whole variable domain GAGVSQSPRYKVAKRGQDVALRCDPISGHVSLFWYQQALGQGPEFLTYFQNEAQLDKSGLPSDRFFAERPEGSVSTLKIQRTQQEDSAVYLCASSRQETQYFGPGTRLLVL.

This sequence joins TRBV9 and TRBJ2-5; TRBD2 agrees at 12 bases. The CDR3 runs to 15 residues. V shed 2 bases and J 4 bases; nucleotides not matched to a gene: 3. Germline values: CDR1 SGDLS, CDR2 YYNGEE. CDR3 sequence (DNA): TGTGCCAGCAGCGTCTCTAGCGGGAGGGGAGAGACCCAGTACTTC. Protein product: CASSVSSGRGETQYF.

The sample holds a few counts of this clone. CDR3 nucleotides: TGTGCCAGTAGTGGACAGGGAGGTCTACCAGATACGCAGTATTTT. Amino acid sequence: CASSGQGGLPDTQYF. This rearrangement joins TRBV19 to TRBJ2-3, with 8 bases lining up with TRBD1. Trimming at V came to 5 bases and at J to 4 bases, leaving 8 bases not matched to a gene. Germline assignment: CDR1 LNHDA and CDR2 SQIVND (reference sequence). The CDR3 loop spans 15 amino acids.

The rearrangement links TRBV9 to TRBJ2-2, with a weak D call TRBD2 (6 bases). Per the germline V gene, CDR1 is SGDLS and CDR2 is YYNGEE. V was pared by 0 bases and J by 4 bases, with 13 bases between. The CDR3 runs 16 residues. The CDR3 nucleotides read TGTGCCAGCAGCGTAGTTAGCAGCGGGTTCACCGGGGAGCTGTTTTTT. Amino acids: CASSVVSSGFTGELFF.

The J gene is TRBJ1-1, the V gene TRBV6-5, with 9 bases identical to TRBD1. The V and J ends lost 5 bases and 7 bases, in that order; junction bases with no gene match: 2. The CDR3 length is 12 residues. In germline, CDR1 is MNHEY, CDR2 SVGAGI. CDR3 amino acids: CASSRQGVEAFF. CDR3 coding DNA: TGTGCCAGCAGTCGACAGGGGGTTGAAGCTTTCTTT.

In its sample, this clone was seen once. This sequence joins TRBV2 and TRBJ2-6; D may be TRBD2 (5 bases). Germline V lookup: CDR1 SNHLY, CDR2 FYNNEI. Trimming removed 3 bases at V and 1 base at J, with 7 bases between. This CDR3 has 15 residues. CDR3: CASSESGSGANVLTF. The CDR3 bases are TGTGCCAGCAGTGAGTCGGGGTCTGGGGCCAACGTCCTGACTTTC.

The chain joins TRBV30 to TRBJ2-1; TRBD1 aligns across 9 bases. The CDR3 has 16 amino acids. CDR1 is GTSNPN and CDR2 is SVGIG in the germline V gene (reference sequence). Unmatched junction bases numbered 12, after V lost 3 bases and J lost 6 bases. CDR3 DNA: TGTGCCTGGAGAGGGGGGACAGGGAAAACCTTCAATGAGCAGTTCTTC. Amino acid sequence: CAWRGGTGKTFNEQFF. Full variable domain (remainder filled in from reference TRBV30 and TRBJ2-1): SQTIHQWPATLVQPVGSPLSLECTVEGTSNPNLYWYRQAAGRGLQLLFYSVGIGQISSEVPQNLSASRPQDRQFILSSKKLLLSDSGFYLCAWRGGTGKTFNEQFFGPGTRLTVL.

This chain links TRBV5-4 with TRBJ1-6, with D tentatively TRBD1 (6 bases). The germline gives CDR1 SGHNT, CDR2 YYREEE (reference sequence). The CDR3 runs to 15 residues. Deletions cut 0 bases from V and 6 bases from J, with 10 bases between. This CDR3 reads CASSLDGGPNSPLHF. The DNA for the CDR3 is TGTGCCAGCAGCTTGGACGGGGGGCCTAATTCACCCCTCCACTTT.

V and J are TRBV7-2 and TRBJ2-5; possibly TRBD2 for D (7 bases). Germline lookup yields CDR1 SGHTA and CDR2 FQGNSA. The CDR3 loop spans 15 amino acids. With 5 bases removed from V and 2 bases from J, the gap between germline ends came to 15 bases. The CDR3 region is CASSVGGGRQETQYF. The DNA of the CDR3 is TGTGCCAGCAGCGTAGGGGGGGGACGGCAAGAGACCCAGTACTTC.

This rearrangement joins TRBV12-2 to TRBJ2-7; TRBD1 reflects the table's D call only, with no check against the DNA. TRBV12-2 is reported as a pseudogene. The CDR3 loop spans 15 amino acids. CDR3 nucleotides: TGTGCAAGTCGCTCCTTGGACAGGTCGACCTACGAGCAGTACTTC. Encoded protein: CASRSLDRSTYEQYF.

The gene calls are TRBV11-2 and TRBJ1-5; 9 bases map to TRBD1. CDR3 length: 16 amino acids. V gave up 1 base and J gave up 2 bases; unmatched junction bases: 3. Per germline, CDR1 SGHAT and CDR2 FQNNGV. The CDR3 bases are TGTGCCAGCAGCTTAGGGACAGGGGCCGGCAATCAGCCCCAGCATTTT. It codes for CASSLGTGAGNQPQHF.